The 18 T cell receptor beta chains given below trace back to one sample, sequenced in a study of blood T cell repertoires in COVID-19. Profiled with immunoSEQ multiplex PCR; TCRdb holds only in-frame clones, not every one. The table has 41,000 or so clones, around 90% seen once. The material sequenced was peripheral blood. These receptors were obtained from a man aged 55 to 70 with acute or convalescent COVID-19.

This rearrangement joins TRBV10-1 to TRBJ1-1; no definite D call. V dropped 0 bases and J dropped 4 bases, with 12 bases sitting between them. Germline V gene lookup returns CDR1 WNHNN and CDR2 SYGVQD (reference sequence). This CDR3 spans 15 amino acids. The CDR3 nucleotides are TGCGCCAGCAGTGAGTCCCGGGGTTTTAGCACTGAAGCTTTCTTT. This translates into CASSESRGFSTEAFF.

CDR3 amino acids: CASSRDREIGELFF. The CDR3 DNA sequence: TGTGCCAGTTCCAGGGACAGGGAGATCGGGGAGCTGTTTTTT. J is TRBJ2-2 and V is TRBV2; 9 bases align to TRBD1. CDR3 size: 14 residues. V gave up 9 bases and J gave up 7 bases; unmatched junction bases: 9. Germline V lookup: CDR1 SNHLY, CDR2 FYNNEI.

The rearrangement joins TRBV18 to TRBJ1-4, with 11 positions matching TRBD1. The CDR3 has 14 residues. Germline V lookup: CDR1 KGHSH, CDR2 LQKENI. After removal of 4 bases from V and 7 bases from J, the junction contained 2 bases not matched to a gene. The CDR3 DNA reads as TGTGCCAGCTCACAGGGGACAGGGGGTGAAAAACTGTTTTTT. This translates into CASSQGTGGEKLFF.

This chain joins TRBV7-2 and TRBJ2-5; TRBD1 is a possible D gene (6 bases). This CDR3 is built from 18 residues. Germline CDR1 and CDR2: SGHTA and FQGNSA. The ends were cut back, 8 bases at V and 1 base at J, with 26 bases in the middle. The CDR3 DNA follows: TGTGCCAGCGCAAGGGGCGGGTATCAGGGGCCAGCCCAAGAGACCCAGTACTTC. This translates into CASARGGYQGPAQETQYF.

CDR3 DNA sequence: TGTGCCAGCTCACCATTTAGGGGTCAAGTCGATGAAAAACTGTTTTTT. Translating gives CASSPFRGQVDEKLFF. The chain employs TRBV18 and TRBJ1-4, with a possible D match to TRBD1 (5 bases). CDR3 length: 16 amino acids. Germline lookup yields CDR1 KGHSH and CDR2 LQKENI. Trimming left V 2 bases short and J 6 bases short, with 16 bases between.

This rearrangement joins TRBV5-6 to TRBJ2-1, with D perhaps TRBD2 (6 bases). Germline V gene sequence: CDR1 SGHDT, CDR2 YYEEEE. This CDR3 region has 16 residues. V lost 1 base to trimming and J lost 0 bases, with 11 bases between them. CDR3 sequence (DNA): TGTGCCAGCAGCTTGAGGAGGGCGAGCTCCTACAATGAGCAGTTCTTC. Its translation: CASSLRRASSYNEQFF. The full variable domain, its missing parts supplied by reference TRBV5-6 and TRBJ2-1, is DAGVTQSPTHLIKTRGQQVTLRCSPKSGHDTVSWYQQALGQGPQFIFQYYEEEERQRGNFPDRFSGHQFPNYSSELNVNALLLGDSALYLCASSLRRASSYNEQFFGPGTRLTVL.

The J gene is TRBJ2-5, the V gene TRBV9, with 10 bases lining up with TRBD2. The ends lost 0 bases at V and 5 bases at J; junction bases unmatched: 7. The CDR3 has 16 residues. Per germline, CDR1 SGDLS and CDR2 YYNGEE. Written as DNA, the CDR3 is TGTGCCAGCAGCGTAGATAGCGGGGGGCCCGGGGAGACCCAGTACTTC. Protein sequence: CASSVDSGGPGETQYF.

This clone was counted between two and nine times. The chain uses TRBV10-1 and TRBJ1-2; TRBD1 matches 8 bases. Unmatched junction bases numbered 9, after V lost 6 bases and J lost 6 bases. The CDR3 spans 14 residues. Germline V gene data show CDR1 as WNHNN and CDR2 as SYGVQD (reference sequence). CDR3 amino acids: CASRAPDRGNGYTF. The CDR3 bases are TGCGCCAGCAGGGCCCCTGACAGGGGTAATGGCTACACCTTC.

This chain uses TRBV6-5 with TRBJ1-4; the D is unclear. Germline CDR1 MNHEY, CDR2 SVGAGI. The ends were cut back, 2 bases at V and 3 bases at J, with 10 bases in the middle. There are 15 residues in the CDR3. The CDR3 loop is CASSYEGRSNEKLFF. The CDR3 coding sequence is TGTGCCAGCAGTTACGAGGGAAGGTCTAATGAAAAACTGTTTTTT.

V is TRBV27 and J is TRBJ2-7; perhaps TRBD2 as D (5 bases). Germline CDR1 MNHEY, CDR2 SMNVEV (reference sequence). The CDR3 has 13 residues. Trimming took 4 bases from V and 3 from J, leaving 10 bases between them. CDR3 residues: CASSSGESYEQYF. In DNA form, the CDR3 reads TGTGCCAGCAGTTCCGGGGAGAGCTACGAGCAGTACTTC.

This chain connects TRBV13 to TRBJ1-3, with TRBD1 matching 12 bases. The germline V gene has CDR1 PRHDT and CDR2 FYEKMQ (reference sequence). J gave up 3 bases and V 5 bases, and 14 bases lay outside the gene matches. The CDR3 extends over 19 amino acids. The CDR3 loop reads CASSPPGTGGAKGGNTIYF. Written as DNA, the CDR3 is TGTGCCAGCAGCCCCCCCGGGACAGGGGGCGCGAAAGGTGGAAACACCATATATTTT.

The chain combines TRBV28 with TRBJ1-5; 8 bases map to TRBD1. The CDR3 loop spans 17 amino acids. Trimming took 6 bases from V and 2 from J; bases not matched to a gene: 12. Germline values: CDR1 MDHEN, CDR2 SYDVKM. DNA of the CDR3: TGTGCCAGCAGCCCCGCTTCCGTGGACAGGGGCAATCAGCCCCAGCATTTT. Protein sequence: CASSPASVDRGNQPQHF.

The CDR3 loop is CASSQRLTGFDTGELFF. CDR3 bases: TGTGCCAGCAGCCAACGTCTAACAGGGTTTGACACCGGGGAGCTGTTTTTT. This chain joins TRBV3-1 (or the pseudogene TRBV3-2) and TRBJ2-2; D is possibly TRBD1 (6 bases). The ends were cut back, 2 bases at V and 3 bases at J, with 16 bases in the middle. Germline V lookup: CDR1 LGHDT, CDR2 YNNKEL (reference sequence). The CDR3 runs to 17 residues.

The chain has TRBV19 and TRBJ2-1; D possibly corresponds to TRBD2 (6 bases). CDR1 is LNHDA and CDR2 is SQIVND in the germline V gene (reference sequence). V lost 5 bases and J 5 bases, leaving 10 bases between the germline ends. CDR3 length: 13 residues. This chain's CDR3 is CASSPSGDNEQFF. The DNA for the CDR3 is TGTGCCAGTAGTCCCTCGGGGGACAATGAGCAGTTCTTC.

CDR3 sequence (DNA): TGTGCCAGCAGCTTCGCCGAGACAGGGGACCAAGAGACCCAGTACTTC. It encodes CASSFAETGDQETQYF. The chain has TRBV13 and TRBJ2-5, with 8 bases fitting TRBD1. The CDR3 loop spans 16 amino acids. Germline V CDR1 and CDR2: PRHDT, FYEKMQ (reference sequence). Germline trimming cut 3 bases from V and 0 bases from J; bases unmatched to any gene: 6. The full variable domain, rest sourced from reference TRBV13 and TRBJ2-5, is AAGVIQSPRHLIKEKRETATLKCYPIPRHDTVYWYQQGPGQDPQFLISFYEKMQSDKGSIPDRFSAQQFSDYHSELNMSSLELGDSALYFCASSFAETGDQETQYFGPGTRLLVL.

The chain uses TRBV20-1 and TRBJ1-1; D ambiguous. The germline gives CDR1 DFQATT, CDR2 SNEGSKA (reference sequence). The CDR3 has 16 residues. The ends were cut back, 3 bases at V and 2 bases at J, with 19 bases in the middle. DNA for the CDR3: TGCAGTGCTAGTCCGGGGTACCTACTCGTTAACACTGAAGCTTTCTTT. It encodes CSASPGYLLVNTEAFF.

The chain uses TRBV4-3 and TRBJ2-1, with D possibly matching TRBD2 (6 bases). V was cut by 0 bases and J by 2 bases, with 8 bases left in between. Germline values: CDR1 LGHNA, CDR2 YSLEER. This CDR3 has 15 amino acids. DNA of the CDR3: TGCGCCAGCAGCCAAGATGGCGGGACCTACAATGAGCAGTTCTTC. This translates into CASSQDGGTYNEQFF.

There are a few counts of this clone. This chain joins TRBV19 and TRBJ2-6; 9 positions agree with TRBD1. Germline trimming cut 3 bases from V and 6 bases from J; bases unmatched to any gene: 9. Germline CDR1 and CDR2: LNHDA and SQIVND (reference sequence). The CDR3 covers 17 residues. Here the CDR3 DNA reads TGTGCCAGTAGTATGGGACAGGGTGTATGGTTGGCCAACGTCCTGACTTTC. It yields the protein CASSMGQGVWLANVLTF.